This is a list of T cell receptor beta chains from one sample in a study of T cell clonotyping in hematopoietic cell transplantation. Sequencing used immunoSEQ multiplex PCR; TCRdb keeps in-frame clones, though not all of them. The repertoire has tens of thousands of clones, around 85% of them found once; the top ten carry approximately 3%. This specimen was peripheral blood mononuclear cells, taken before stem cell transplant. The receptors originated from a man aged 55-75 years with acute myeloid leukemia. Some clones in this sample may be carry-over from other donors' samples. Each CDR3 is given with its conserved first and last residue. D genes are given only for firm matches. Clone size is not always given. Where it is, it says once, few, many or a class for expanded clones.

>.|TRBV7-9|TRBJ2-7|.
TGTGCCAGCAGCTTAGCACGCCTCTACGAGCAGTACTTC
CASSLARLYEQYF
>.|TRBV7-2|TRBJ1-1|.
TGTGCCAGCAGCCGGGGAGGCCCGGGGCTGGTGAACACTGAAGCTTTCTTT
CASSRGGPGLVNTEAFF
>.|TRBV7-9|TRBJ1-4|once
TGTGCCAGCAGGAGAATTACCGGGCCAGCAAATGAAAAACTGTTTTTT
CASRRITGPANEKLFF
>.|TRBV19|TRBJ1-5|.
TGTGCCAGTAGCCCGTTGGGAAACAATCAGCCCCAGCATTTT
CASSPLGNNQPQHF
>.|TRBV2|TRBJ1-1|.
TGTGCCAGCAGGGGGAGTGTTTTCACTGAAGCTTTCTTT
CASRGSVFTEAFF
>TRBD1|TRBV4-3|TRBJ2-2|.
TGCGCCAGCAGCCAAGGGGACAGGAACACCGGGGAGCTGTTTTTT
CASSQGDRNTGELFF
>.|TRBV5-1|TRBJ2-5|.
TGCGCCAGCAGCCCCGCTACGTTCCGGGAGACCCAGTACTTC
CASSPATFRETQYF
>.|TRBV5-8|TRBJ2-2|.
TGTGCCAGCAGCTTTGAGACACTCTCCGGGGAGCTGTTTTTT
CASSFETLSGELFF
>.|TRBV19|TRBJ1-1|once
TGTGCCAGTAGTTCCCGGACAGACTGGGGAGCTTTCTTT
CASSSRTDWGAFF
>.|TRBV5-5|TRBJ2-5|.
TGTGCCAGCAGCTTGGAACAGACGTACCAAGAGACCCAGTACTTC
CASSLEQTYQETQYF
>.|TRBV7-2|TRBJ1-2|.
TGTGCCAGCAGTGGTGTCGGCAAGCTTGACTATGGCTACACCTTC
CASSGVGKLDYGYTF
>TRBD2|TRBV4-1|TRBJ2-1|.
TGCGCCAGCAGCCAAGTCTGGCGGGGGGGCCAATATGAGCAGTTCTTC
CASSQVWRGGQYEQFF
>.|TRBV6-4|TRBJ2-7|.
TGTGCCAGCAGTGCCCCCGACTCCTACGAGCAGTACTTC
CASSAPDSYEQYF
>.|TRBV7-9|TRBJ1-4|.
TGTGCCAGCACAGGGGAAAGTGAAAAACTGTTTTTT
CASTGESEKLFF
>TRBD1|TRBV28|TRBJ2-1|.
TGTGCCAGCCAATTAACCGGGACAGGGAACCCTCCCGAGCAGTTCTTC
CASQLTGTGNPPEQFF
>.|TRBV9|TRBJ1-1|.
TGTGCCAGCAGCGTGTCAGTGGGCGGGAACACTGAAGCTTTCTTT
CASSVSVGGNTEAFF
>TRBD1|TRBV6-5|TRBJ1-4|.
TGTGCCAGCAGTCGGGACAGCGGAGCTAATGAAAAACTGTTTTTT
CASSRDSGANEKLFF
>.|TRBV28|TRBJ2-3|.
TGTGCCAGCAGGGGTCGGGGAGCTAACACAGATACGCAGTATTTT
CASRGRGANTDTQYF
>.|TRBV29-1|TRBJ1-2|.
TGCAGCCTCCGGGACATACAGGGAGGCTACACCTTC
CSLRDIQGGYTF
>.|TRBV28|TRBJ1-2|once
TGTGCCAGCAGTTTTGGCAGGGTTGAAGGTGGCTACACCTTC
CASSFGRVEGGYTF
>.|TRBV5-6|TRBJ1-5|.
TGTGCCAGCAGCTTAGGGGGAATTATCAGCAATCAGCCCCAGCATTTT
CASSLGGIISNQPQHF
>TRBD2|TRBV27|TRBJ2-1|once
TGTGCCAGCAGTTTCTGGCTAGCGGGGGACAATGAGCAGTTCTTC
CASSFWLAGDNEQFF
>.|TRBV27|TRBJ1-1|.
TGTGCCAGCAGTTCCCGGACTTTTGAAGCTTTCTTT
CASSSRTFEAFF
>.|TRBV4-3|TRBJ2-3|.
TGCGCCAGCAGCCAAAGCACGGAGGTGGGGGCCACAGATACGCAGTATTTT
CASSQSTEVGATDTQYF
>.|TRBV27|TRBJ1-2|.
TGTGCCACGAGGCCCGTCAGTTCTAACTATGGCTACACCTTC
CATRPVSSNYGYTF
>.|TRBV28|TRBJ2-3|.
TGTGCCAGCAGCGACCCTTCTCGACCCCGCACAGATACGCAGTATTTT
CASSDPSRPRTDTQYF
>.|TRBV9|TRBJ2-7|.
TGTGCCAGCAGCGTAGGGGTGGGAAGGAGCGAATACGAGCAGTACTTC
CASSVGVGRSEYEQYF
>.|TRBV4-1|TRBJ2-4|.
TGCGCCAGCAGCCAAGATCGGGGCAGGGCCAAAAACATTCAGTACTTC
CASSQDRGRAKNIQYF
>.|TRBV9|TRBJ2-7|.
TGTGCCAGCAGCCAGACGAACTCCTACGAGCAGTACTTC
CASSQTNSYEQYF
>.|TRBV6-1|TRBJ1-3|.
TGTGCCAGCAGTGAACGCCGGATGGGAAACACCATATATTTT
CASSERRMGNTIYF
>TRBD1|TRBV28|TRBJ1-5|.
TGTGCCAGCAGTTTACTCATACAGGGGTCCGACAATCAGCCCCAGCATTTT
CASSLLIQGSDNQPQHF
>.|TRBV20-1|TRBJ2-7|.
TGCAGTGCTAGAGGCTCCTACGAGCAGTACTTC
CSARGSYEQYF